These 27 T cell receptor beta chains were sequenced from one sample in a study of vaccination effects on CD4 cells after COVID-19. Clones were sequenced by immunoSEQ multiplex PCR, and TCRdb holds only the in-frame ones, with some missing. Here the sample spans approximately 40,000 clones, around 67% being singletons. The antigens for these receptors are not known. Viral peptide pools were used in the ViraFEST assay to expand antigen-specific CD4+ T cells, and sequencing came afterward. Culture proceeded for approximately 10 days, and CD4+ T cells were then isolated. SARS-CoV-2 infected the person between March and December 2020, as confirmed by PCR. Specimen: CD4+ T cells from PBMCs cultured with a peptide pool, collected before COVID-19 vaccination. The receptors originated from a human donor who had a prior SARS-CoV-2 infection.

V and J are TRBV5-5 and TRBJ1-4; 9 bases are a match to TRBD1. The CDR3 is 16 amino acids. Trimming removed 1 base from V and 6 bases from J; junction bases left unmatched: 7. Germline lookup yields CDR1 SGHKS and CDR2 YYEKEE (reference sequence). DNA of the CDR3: TGTGCCAGCAGCTTGTTACAGGGGGCTTTAGATGAAAAACTGTTTTTT. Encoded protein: CASSLLQGALDEKLFF.

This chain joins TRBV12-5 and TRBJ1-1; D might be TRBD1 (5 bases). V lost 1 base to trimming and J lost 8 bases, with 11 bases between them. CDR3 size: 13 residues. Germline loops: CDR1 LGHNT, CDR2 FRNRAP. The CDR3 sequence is CASGLGGSSEAFF. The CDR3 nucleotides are TGTGCTAGTGGTTTGGGGGGGTCTTCGGAAGCTTTCTTT.

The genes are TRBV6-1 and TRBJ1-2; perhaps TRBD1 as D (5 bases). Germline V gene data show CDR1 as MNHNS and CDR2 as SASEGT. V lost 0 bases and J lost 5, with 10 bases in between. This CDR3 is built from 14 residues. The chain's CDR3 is CASSEAQGWYGYTF. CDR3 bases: TGTGCCAGCAGTGAAGCCCAGGGCTGGTATGGCTACACCTTC.

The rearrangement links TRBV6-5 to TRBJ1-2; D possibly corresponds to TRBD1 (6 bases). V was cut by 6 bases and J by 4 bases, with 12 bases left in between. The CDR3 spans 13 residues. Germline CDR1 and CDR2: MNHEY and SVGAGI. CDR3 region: CASSPARGYGYTF. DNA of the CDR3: TGTGCCAGCAGCCCCGCCAGGGGCTATGGCTACACCTTC.

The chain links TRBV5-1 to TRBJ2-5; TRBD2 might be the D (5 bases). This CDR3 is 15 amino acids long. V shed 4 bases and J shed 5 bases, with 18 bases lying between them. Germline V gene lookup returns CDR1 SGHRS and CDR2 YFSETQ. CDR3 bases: TGCGCCAGCAGCCCGGGTCGAGCGGAATGGGAGACCCAGTACTTC. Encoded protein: CASSPGRAEWETQYF.

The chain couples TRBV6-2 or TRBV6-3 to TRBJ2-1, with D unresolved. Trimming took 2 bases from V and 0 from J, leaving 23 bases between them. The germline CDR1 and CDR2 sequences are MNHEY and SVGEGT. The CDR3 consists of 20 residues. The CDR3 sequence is CASSYANRAGVKSSYNEQFF. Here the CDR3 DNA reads TGTGCCAGCAGTTACGCGAACCGGGCCGGAGTTAAGAGCTCCTACAATGAGCAGTTCTTC.

CDR3 coding DNA: TGTGCCTGGAGTGTGGGACTCTCTCAAGAGACCCAGTACTTC. Its protein product is CAWSVGLSQETQYF. The rearrangement links TRBV30 to TRBJ2-5; TRBD2 is a possible D gene (6 bases). The V gene's germline CDR1 is GTSNPN and CDR2 SVGIG (reference sequence). The CDR3 runs 14 residues. Trimming left V 0 bases short and J 2 bases short, with 10 bases between.

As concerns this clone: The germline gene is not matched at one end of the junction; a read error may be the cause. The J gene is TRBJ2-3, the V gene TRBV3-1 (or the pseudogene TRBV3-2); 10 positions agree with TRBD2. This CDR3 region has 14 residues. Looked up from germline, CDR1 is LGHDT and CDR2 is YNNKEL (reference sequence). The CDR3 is CASSQEERGGPPNF. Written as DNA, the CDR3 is TGTGCCAGCAGCCAAGAGGAGCGGGGGGGCCCCCCGAATTTT.

This chain's CDR3 is CASSKGLASEQYF. The CDR3 DNA follows: TGTGCCAGCAGCAAAGGACTAGCCTCCGAGCAGTACTTC. The J gene is TRBJ2-7, the V gene TRBV3-1 (or the pseudogene TRBV3-2), with TRBD2 matching 8 bases. Unmatched junction bases numbered 6, after V lost 5 bases and J lost 6 bases. Germline V gene lookup returns CDR1 LGHDT and CDR2 YNNKEL (reference sequence). There are 13 residues in the CDR3.

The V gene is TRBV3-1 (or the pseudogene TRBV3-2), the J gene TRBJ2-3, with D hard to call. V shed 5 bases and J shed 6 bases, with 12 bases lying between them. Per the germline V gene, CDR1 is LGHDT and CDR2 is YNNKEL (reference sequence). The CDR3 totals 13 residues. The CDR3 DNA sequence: TGTGCCAGCAGCTTACGGGTGTCGGATACGCAGTATTTT. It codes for CASSLRVSDTQYF.

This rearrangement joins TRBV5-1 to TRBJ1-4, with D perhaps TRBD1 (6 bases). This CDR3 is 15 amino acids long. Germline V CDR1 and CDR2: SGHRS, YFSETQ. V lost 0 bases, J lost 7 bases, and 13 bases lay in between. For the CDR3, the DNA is TGCGCCAGCAGCTTGGGCGGGGGCCGTGGTGAAAAACTGTTTTTT. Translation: CASSLGGGRGEKLFF.

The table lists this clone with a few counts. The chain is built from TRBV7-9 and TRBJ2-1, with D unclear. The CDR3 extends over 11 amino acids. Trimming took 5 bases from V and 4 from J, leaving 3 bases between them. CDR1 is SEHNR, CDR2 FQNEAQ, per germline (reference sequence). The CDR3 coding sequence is TGTGCCAGCAGCCCGTACAATGAGCAGTTCTTC. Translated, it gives CASSPYNEQFF.

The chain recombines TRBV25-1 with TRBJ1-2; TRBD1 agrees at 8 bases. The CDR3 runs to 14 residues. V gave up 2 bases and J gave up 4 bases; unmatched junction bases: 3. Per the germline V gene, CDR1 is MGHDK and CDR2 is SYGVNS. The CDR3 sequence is CASSELGQVYGYTF. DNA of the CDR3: TGTGCCAGCAGTGAACTGGGACAGGTCTATGGCTACACCTTC.

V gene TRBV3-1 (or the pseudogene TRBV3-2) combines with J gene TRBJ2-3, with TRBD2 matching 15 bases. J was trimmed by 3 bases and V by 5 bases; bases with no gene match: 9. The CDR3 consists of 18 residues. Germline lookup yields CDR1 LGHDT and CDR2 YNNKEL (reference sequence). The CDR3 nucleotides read TGTGCCAGCAGCAAACCGGGACTAGCGGGAGGTACTACAGATACGCAGTATTTT. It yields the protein CASSKPGLAGGTTDTQYF.

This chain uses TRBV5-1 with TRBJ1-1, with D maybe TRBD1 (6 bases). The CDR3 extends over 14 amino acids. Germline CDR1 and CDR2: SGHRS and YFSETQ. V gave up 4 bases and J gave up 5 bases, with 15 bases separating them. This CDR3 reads CASSGYRDKTEAFF. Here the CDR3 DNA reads TGCGCCAGCAGCGGATACAGGGATAAAACTGAAGCTTTCTTT.

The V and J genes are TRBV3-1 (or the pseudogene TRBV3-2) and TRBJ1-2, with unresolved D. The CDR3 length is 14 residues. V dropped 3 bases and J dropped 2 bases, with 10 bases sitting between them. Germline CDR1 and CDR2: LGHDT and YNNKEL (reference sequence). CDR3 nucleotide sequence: TGTGCCAGCAGCCAGGGAGGACGGAACTATGGCTACACCTTC. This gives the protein CASSQGGRNYGYTF.

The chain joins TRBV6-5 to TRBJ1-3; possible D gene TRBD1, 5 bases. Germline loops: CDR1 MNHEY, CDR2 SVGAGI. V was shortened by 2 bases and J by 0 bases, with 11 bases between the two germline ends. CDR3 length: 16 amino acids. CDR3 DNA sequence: TGTGCCAGCAGTTACGCGGGGGTTGGCTCTGGAAACACCATATATTTT. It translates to CASSYAGVGSGNTIYF.

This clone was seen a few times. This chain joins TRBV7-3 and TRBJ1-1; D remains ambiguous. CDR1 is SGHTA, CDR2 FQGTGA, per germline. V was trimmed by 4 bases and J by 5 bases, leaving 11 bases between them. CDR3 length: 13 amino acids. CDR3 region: CASSSTGRTEAFF. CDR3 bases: TGTGCCAGCAGCTCTACCGGGAGAACTGAAGCTTTCTTT.

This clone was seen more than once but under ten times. This CDR3 is CASSLRQIYGYTF. The DNA of the CDR3 is TGTGCCAGCAGTTTACGACAGATCTATGGCTACACCTTC. This sequence joins TRBV12-3 or TRBV12-4 and TRBJ1-2; D might be TRBD1 (5 bases). V was shortened by 2 bases and J by 4 bases, with 8 bases between the two germline ends. The CDR3 spans 13 residues.

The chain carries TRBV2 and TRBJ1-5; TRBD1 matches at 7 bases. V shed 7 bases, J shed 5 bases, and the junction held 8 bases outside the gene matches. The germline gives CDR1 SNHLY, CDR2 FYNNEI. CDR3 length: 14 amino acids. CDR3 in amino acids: CASNTGDRYQPQHF. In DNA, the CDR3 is TGTGCCAGCAACACCGGGGACAGATATCAGCCCCAGCATTTT.

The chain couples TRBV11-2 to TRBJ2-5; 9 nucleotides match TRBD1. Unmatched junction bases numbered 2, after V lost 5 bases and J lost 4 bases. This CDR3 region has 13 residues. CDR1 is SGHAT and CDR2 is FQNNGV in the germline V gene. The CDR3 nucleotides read TGTGCCAGCAGCAGGACAGGGGTAGAGACCCAGTACTTC. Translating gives CASSRTGVETQYF.

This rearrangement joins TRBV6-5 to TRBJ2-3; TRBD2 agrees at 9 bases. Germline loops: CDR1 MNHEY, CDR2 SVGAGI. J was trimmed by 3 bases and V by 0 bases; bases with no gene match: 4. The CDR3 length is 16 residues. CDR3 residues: CASSYSPSGITDTQYF. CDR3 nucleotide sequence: TGTGCCAGCAGTTACTCGCCTAGCGGGATAACAGATACGCAGTATTTT.

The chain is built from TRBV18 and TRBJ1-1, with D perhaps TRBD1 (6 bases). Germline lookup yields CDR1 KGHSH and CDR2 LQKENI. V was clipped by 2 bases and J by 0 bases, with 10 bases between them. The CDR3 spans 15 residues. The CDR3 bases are TGTGCCAGCTCACCATCGGCAGGGGTGAACACTGAAGCTTTCTTT. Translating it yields CASSPSAGVNTEAFF.

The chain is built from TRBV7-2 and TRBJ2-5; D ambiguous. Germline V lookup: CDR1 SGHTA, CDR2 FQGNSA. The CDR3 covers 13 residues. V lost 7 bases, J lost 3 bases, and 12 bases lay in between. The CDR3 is CASNRIREETQYF. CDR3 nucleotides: TGTGCCAGCAACAGAATTCGGGAAGAGACCCAGTACTTC. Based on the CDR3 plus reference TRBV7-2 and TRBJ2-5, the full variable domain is GAGVSQSPSNKVTEKGKDVELRCDPISGHTALYWYRQSLGQGLEFLIYFQGNSAPDKSGLPSDRFSAERTGGSVSTLTIQRTQQEDSAVYLCASNRIREETQYFGPGTRLLVL.

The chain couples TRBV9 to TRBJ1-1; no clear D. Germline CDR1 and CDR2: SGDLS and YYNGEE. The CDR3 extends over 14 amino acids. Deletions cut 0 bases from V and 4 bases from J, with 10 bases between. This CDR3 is CASSVVLGSTEAFF. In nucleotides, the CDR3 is TGTGCCAGCAGCGTAGTATTAGGAAGCACTGAAGCTTTCTTT.

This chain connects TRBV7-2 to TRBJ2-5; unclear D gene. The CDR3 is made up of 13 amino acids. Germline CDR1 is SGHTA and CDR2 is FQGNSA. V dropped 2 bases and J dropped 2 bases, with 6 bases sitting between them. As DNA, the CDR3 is TGTGCCAGCAGCTTAAGTTTTCAAGAGACCCAGTACTTC. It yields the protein CASSLSFQETQYF.

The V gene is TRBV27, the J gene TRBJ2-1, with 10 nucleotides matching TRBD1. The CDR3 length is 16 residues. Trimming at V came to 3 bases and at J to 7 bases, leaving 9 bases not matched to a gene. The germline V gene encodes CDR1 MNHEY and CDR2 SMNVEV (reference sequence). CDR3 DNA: TGTGCCAGCAGTTTGGGACAGGGGTTTCGGGTTAATGAGCAGTTCTTC. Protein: CASSLGQGFRVNEQFF.